This record concerns one TCR beta chain sequence. PCR primers comprised 60 Vbeta and 13 Jbeta primers. The method was immunoSEQ multiplex PCR; TCRdb's version includes in-frame clones alone and lacks a portion of them. The repertoire holds 75,000 to 90,000 clones, over 60% seen once, with 3.5% to 4.5% in the top ten. Trimming at V came to 2 bases and at J to 5 bases, leaving 2 bases not matched to a gene. This CDR3 spans 14 amino acids. CDR1 and CDR2 from the germline V gene are MNHNY and SVGAGI (reference sequence). The data stem from a study of cytomegalovirus exposure and HLA in healthy donors. The sequenced sample was PBMCs. This chain joins TRBV6-6 and TRBJ2-5, with 10 positions matching TRBD2. This receptor was taken from a man in his forties in good health and CMV-seronegative. CDR3 region: CASSYRGLAETQYF. The CDR3 nucleotides read TGTGCCAGCAGTTACCGGGGACTAGCGGAGACCCAGTACTTC.